The rows below give T cell receptor beta chains drawn from one sample of a study of T cell repertoires in cytomegalovirus infection. Antigens for these TCRs are unknown. TCRdb recomputed calls from the reads with MiXCR, one row per CDR3 protein. The sample has hundreds of thousands of distinct CDR3 sequences; 42% are singletons. This material consisted of cultured PBMCs, taken from culture after CMV antigen stimulation. These receptors came from a human donor in good health (CMV status not recorded). Some clones in this sample may be carry-over from other donors' samples. The CDR3 runs from the conserved cysteine through the conserved F or W. Fields, in order: clone size, J gene, D gene, V gene, CDR3 DNA, CDR3 protein. The D gene is left open where the match is weak. Clone size is stated in some rows and not others, as once, few, many or a class when expanded.

few TRBJ1-2 . TRBV11-3 TGTGCCAGCAGCGCGGGACATCTGGACTATGGCTACACCTTC CASSAGHLDYGYTF
. TRBJ2-1 TRBD1 TRBV7-4 TGTGCCAGCAGTCCACAGGGGGCTCATGAGCAGTTCTTC CASSPQGAHEQFF
. TRBJ1-2 TRBD1 TRBV6-7 TGTGCCAGGGGGGACAGTAAAGGCTACACCTTC CARGDSKGYTF
. TRBJ1-3 . TRBV6-2/TRBV6-3 TGTGCCAGCAGATCCACCGCGAGAGGAAACACCATATATTTT CASRSTARGNTIYF
few TRBJ2-5 . TRBV3-1 TGCGCCAGCAGCCAAGATGGGGAAACCCAGTACTTC CASSQDGETQYF
. TRBJ2-3 TRBD2 TRBV10-2 TGCGCCAGCAGTGACCCAATTTCTAGCGGGGGACACACAGATACGCAGTATTTT CASSDPISSGGHTDTQYF
. TRBJ2-4 . TRBV4-1 TGCGCCAGCAGCCAAGCAGTACAAGGCAAAAACATTCAGTACTTC CASSQAVQGKNIQYF
few TRBJ2-1 TRBD2 TRBV2 TGTGCCAGCAGTGGTGAAGCGGGAGGAGCACTTGAGCAGTTCTTC CASSGEAGGALEQFF
. TRBJ1-1 . TRBV7-3 TGTGCCACCACTTTCAGCAAGAACACTGAAGCTTTCTTT CATTFSKNTEAFF
. TRBJ1-5 TRBD1 TRBV2 TGTGCCAGCAGTAGGACAGGGACACCTTATAGCAATCAGCCCCAGCATTTT CASSRTGTPYSNQPQHF
. TRBJ2-7 . TRBV6-2/TRBV6-3 TGTGCCAGCAGTTACCCCGCTGAGGGGGGACTAAACGAGCAGTACTTC CASSYPAEGGLNEQYF
few TRBJ1-2 . TRBV7-2 TGTGCCAGCAGCCCTCGTTCCTATGGCTACACCTTC CASSPRSYGYTF
. TRBJ1-4 . TRBV12-3/TRBV12-4 TGTGCCAGCAGTGAGGGAAGGGGGGGTTGGAGAAAACTGTTTTTT CASSEGRGGWRKLFF
. TRBJ1-6 TRBD1 TRBV18 TGTGCCAGCTCACCCATGACAGGGCTTAATTCACCCCTCCACTTT CASSPMTGLNSPLHF
. TRBJ2-3 TRBD1 TRBV7-9 TGTGCCAGCAGCCCCGGACAGGCCATTATCACAGATACGCAGTATTTT CASSPGQAIITDTQYF
. TRBJ1-4 . TRBV6-6 TGTGCCAGCAGTTACTCGCCCCGGGATAATGAAAAACTGTTTTTT CASSYSPRDNEKLFF
many TRBJ2-7 . TRBV12-3/TRBV12-4 TGTGCCAGCAGCTTAGGACAGACCTACGAGCAGTACTTC CASSLGQTYEQYF
. TRBJ2-7 TRBD2 TRBV12-3/TRBV12-4 TGTGCCAGCAGTTTACTTGGGACTACCCGGTACGAGCAGTACTTC CASSLLGTTRYEQYF
. TRBJ2-3 TRBD2 TRBV12-3/TRBV12-4 TGTGCCAGCAGCCCGGGACTAGCTTTCACCACAGATACGCAGTATTTT CASSPGLAFTTDTQYF
. TRBJ1-5 . TRBV7-2 TGTGCCAGCAGCTACAGGGTTGAGCAGCCCCAGCATTTT CASSYRVEQPQHF
few TRBJ2-3 TRBD2 TRBV25-1 TGTGCCAGCAGTGAATCGGGTAGGCGGGGGGAAGGCACAGATACGCAGTATTTT CASSESGRRGEGTDTQYF
few TRBJ2-1 . TRBV12-3/TRBV12-4 TGTGCCAGCAGTCGCCCTGGTGAGCAGTTCTTC CASSRPGEQFF
once TRBJ1-1 . TRBV28 TGTGCCACCGAAGGCGGTCCCGTCTCTATAAACACTGAAGCTTTCTTT CATEGGPVSINTEAFF
. TRBJ2-2 . TRBV4-2 TGTGCCAGCAGCCAAGATTGGGCTAGGGGGACCGGGGAGCTGTTTTTT CASSQDWARGTGELFF
. TRBJ2-3 TRBD2 TRBV5-4 TGTGCCAGCAGCTTGGGTAAACTAGCGGGCACAGATACGCAGTATTTT CASSLGKLAGTDTQYF
once TRBJ2-7 . TRBV27 TGTGCCAGCAGTCCCTCCCTGGCAGAGTACGAGCAGTACTTC CASSPSLAEYEQYF
. TRBJ2-1 . TRBV2 TGTGCCAGCAGTGAAGGGACCAGTAATGAGCAGTTCTTC CASSEGTSNEQFF
. TRBJ2-1 . TRBV20-1 TGCAGTGCTAGAGGGACCCTCCTCTCTCCCCAGTTCTTC CSARGTLLSPQFF
. TRBJ2-3 . TRBV7-6 TGTGCCAGCAGCTGGCAGGGTTCTGCAGATACGCAGTATTTT CASSWQGSADTQYF
once TRBJ2-1 TRBD2 TRBV6-2/TRBV6-3 TGTGCCAGCAAAATTAATCAAAATCCGGGACTAGCACCTAACAATGAGCAGTTCTTC CASKINQNPGLAPNNEQFF
few TRBJ2-3 . TRBV6-6 TGTGCCAGCAGTTACTTGGGATTCACAGATACGCAGTATTTT CASSYLGFTDTQYF
few TRBJ2-3 . TRBV7-8 TGTGCCAGCAGCTTCCTCCTAGGCAGCACAGATACGCAGTATTTT CASSFLLGSTDTQYF
. TRBJ2-3 TRBD1 TRBV19 TGTGCCAGTAGTCCCGGGACAGGGGGCTACACAGATACGCAGTATTTT CASSPGTGGYTDTQYF
. TRBJ2-5 TRBD2 TRBV12-3/TRBV12-4 TGTGCCAGCAGTCCCCGGGGGTTAGCGGGAGAGATACGGGAGACCCAGTACTTC CASSPRGLAGEIRETQYF
. TRBJ2-2 TRBD2 TRBV7-2 TGTGCCAGCACCTCGGGGGGGCCCGGGGAGCTGTTTTTT CASTSGGPGELFF
few TRBJ2-1 TRBD2 TRBV7-9 TGTGCCAGCAGCTTAGGGGAGGGCGCCTACAATGAGCAGTTCTTC CASSLGEGAYNEQFF
. TRBJ2-7 . TRBV6-1 TGTGCCAGCAGTGAAGCGATCAGGGGCAGCGACGAGCAGTACTTC CASSEAIRGSDEQYF
. TRBJ2-1 TRBD1 TRBV7-6 TGTGCCAGCAGCTTAGCTGGGACAGGGCATCATGAGCAGTTCTTC CASSLAGTGHHEQFF
many TRBJ2-5 . TRBV7-6 TGTGCCAGCAGCTCAGACTTCGGGGCAGAGACCCAGTACTTC CASSSDFGAETQYF
. TRBJ2-7 . TRBV6-6 TGTGCCAGCAGTAGACTGTACCCCTACGAGCAGTACTTC CASSRLYPYEQYF
few TRBJ2-7 . TRBV7-2 TGTGCCAGCAGCACTAGAGGGGGGATTGGGTTCGGGCAGTACTTC CASSTRGGIGFGQYF